These 8 T cell receptor beta chains share one sample of origin, sequenced in a study of cytomegalovirus exposure and HLA in healthy donors. PCR employed 60 Vbeta and 13 Jbeta primers. Profiled with immunoSEQ multiplex PCR; TCRdb holds only in-frame clones, not every one. The repertoire holds under 130,000 clones, with around 72% as singletons. Sample: PBMCs. Receptors were obtained from a man aged 25-40 years in good health and CMV-seronegative.

The chain recombines TRBV4-2 with TRBJ2-3; 11 bases fit TRBD2. The V segment lost 0 bases and the J segment 2 bases; nucleotides outside the gene matches: 7. The CDR3 spans 18 residues. Germline V gene data show CDR1 as LGHNA and CDR2 as YNFKEQ. The CDR3 DNA sequence: TGTGCCAGCAGCCAAGACATAGCGGGAGGGCCGGTCACAGATACGCAGTATTTT. Translating it yields CASSQDIAGGPVTDTQYF.

This chain uses TRBV19 with TRBJ2-7; TRBD2 might be the D (5 bases). The CDR3 has 16 residues. Germline CDR1 is LNHDA and CDR2 is SQIVND (reference sequence). V was pared by 3 bases and J by 2 bases, with 17 bases between. The CDR3 sequence is CASSMYGSVLPYEQYF. The CDR3, as DNA: TGTGCCAGTAGTATGTACGGTAGCGTCCTTCCCTACGAGCAGTACTTC.

This clone was counted only a few times. V is TRBV7-9 and J is TRBJ1-2; D may be TRBD1 (6 bases). Trimming removed 9 bases at V and 8 bases at J, with 13 bases between. Germline CDR1 SEHNR, CDR2 FQNEAQ (reference sequence). This CDR3 has 11 amino acids. This CDR3 is CASREGEGYTF. DNA for the CDR3: TGTGCCAGTAGGGAGGGGGAAGGCTACACCTTC.

The chain recombines TRBV6-1 with TRBJ1-2, with D possibly being TRBD1 (5 bases). This CDR3 has 15 residues. Germline CDR1 and CDR2: MNHNS and SASEGT. V was cut by 1 base and J by 8 bases, with 17 bases left in between. CDR3 amino acids: CASSEGGHPFEGYTF. CDR3 nucleotides: TGTGCCAGCAGTGAAGGGGGCCACCCCTTTGAAGGCTACACCTTC.

This chain connects TRBV11-2 to TRBJ2-2; 7 bases fit TRBD2. The length of the CDR3 is 14 residues. CDR1 is SGHAT and CDR2 is FQNNGV in the germline V gene. Trimming removed 3 bases from V and 6 bases from J; junction bases left unmatched: 4. The DNA of the CDR3 is TGTGCCAGCAGCTTTAGCGGGTCTCCCGGGGAGCTGTTTTTT. Amino acids: CASSFSGSPGELFF.

The chain employs TRBV28 and TRBJ1-5; no definite D call. The CDR3 is 13 amino acids. Germline loops: CDR1 MDHEN, CDR2 SYDVKM. V lost 10 bases, J lost 6 bases, and 16 bases lay in between. CDR3 DNA sequence: TGTGCCACAAAGACACCTCAATCTCAGCCCCAGCATTTT. Translated, it gives CATKTPQSQPQHF.

The chain recombines TRBV2 with TRBJ2-7; D unclear. V was pared by 1 base and J by 3 bases, with 13 bases between. In germline, CDR1 is SNHLY, CDR2 FYNNEI. The CDR3 sequence is 15 residues long. The CDR3 coding sequence is TGTGCCAGCAGTGAAGACCTTTTGCGGATCTACGAGCAGTACTTC. Its translation is CASSEDLLRIYEQYF.

DNA for the CDR3: TGTGCCAGCAGTACCGGACAGGGCTATGGCTACACCTTC. The encoded protein is CASSTGQGYGYTF. V is TRBV7-2 and J is TRBJ1-2; 8 positions agree with TRBD1. Germline CDR1 SGHTA, CDR2 FQGNSA. Unmatched junction bases numbered 4, after V lost 6 bases and J lost 4 bases. The CDR3 consists of 13 residues.